Presented here are 23 T cell receptor beta chains from one specimen sequenced in a study of cytomegalovirus exposure and HLA in healthy donors. 60 Vbeta and 13 Jbeta primers were used in PCR. The table came from immunoSEQ multiplex PCR; TCRdb's copy has only in-frame clones and leaves some out. The data contain tens of thousands of clones, approximately 84% of them singletons. The sample consisted of PBMCs. The receptors here all came from a young man in good health and CMV-seronegative.

This clone was counted a single time. The chain combines TRBV10-1 with TRBJ1-1; D is perhaps TRBD1 (5 bases). The V and J ends lost 2 bases and 2 bases respectively, with 6 bases between them. This CDR3 has 13 amino acids. Germline loops: CDR1 WNHNN, CDR2 SYGVQD (reference sequence). CDR3: CASSEDSNTEAFF. CDR3 coding DNA: TGCGCCAGCAGTGAGGACAGCAACACTGAAGCTTTCTTT.

V usage is TRBV4-1 and J usage is TRBJ1-2; TRBD1 is a possible D gene (5 bases). The V gene's germline CDR1 is MGHRA and CDR2 YSYEKL. This CDR3 has 14 residues. V lost 0 bases to trimming and J lost 4 bases, with 9 bases between them. The CDR3 DNA sequence: TGCGCCAGCAGCCAAGATCAGGGTTTCTATGGCTACACCTTC. Translation gives CASSQDQGFYGYTF.

The V gene is TRBV2, the J gene TRBJ2-6; 7 bases fit TRBD2. Germline loops: CDR1 SNHLY, CDR2 FYNNEI. The CDR3 loop spans 19 amino acids. The V and J ends lost 6 bases and 2 bases, in that order; junction bases with no gene match: 16. For the CDR3, the DNA is TGTGCCAGCAGGGAGTGGATGGGGGGGACCTCGGCTGGGGCCAACGTCCTGACTTTC. Its translation is CASREWMGGTSAGANVLTF.

The chain recombines TRBV7-9 with TRBJ2-7, with 7 nucleotides matching TRBD1. V lost 4 bases, J lost 3 bases, and 9 bases stayed unmatched. Germline V gene data show CDR1 as SEHNR and CDR2 as FQNEAQ (reference sequence). The CDR3 sequence is 15 residues long. DNA for the CDR3: TGTGCCAGCAGCTCCAAACAGGGACAGAACTACGAGCAGTACTTC. It specifies CASSSKQGQNYEQYF.

The rearrangement joins TRBV7-3 to TRBJ2-1; TRBD2 aligns across 14 bases. The CDR3 spans 16 residues. Germline V gene sequence: CDR1 SGHTA, CDR2 FQGTGA. V lost 5 bases and J lost 9; bases outside the gene matches: 9. Here the CDR3 reads CASSGTGTSGRVEQFF. Here the CDR3 DNA reads TGTGCCAGCAGCGGGACCGGGACTAGCGGGAGAGTTGAGCAGTTCTTC.

The J gene is TRBJ1-1, the V gene TRBV30; D is ambiguous. The ends were cut back, 4 bases at V and 0 bases at J, with 12 bases in the middle. The CDR3 is made up of 14 amino acids. Germline CDR1 GTSNPN, CDR2 SVGIG (reference sequence). Here the CDR3 DNA reads TGTGCCTGGAATCACGCGGCCGTGAACACTGAAGCTTTCTTT. Its translation is CAWNHAAVNTEAFF.

This sequence joins TRBV29-1 and TRBJ2-5; 8 bases are a match to TRBD1. The CDR3 is made up of 11 amino acids. Looked up from germline, CDR1 is SQVTM and CDR2 is ANQGSEA. J was trimmed by 5 bases and V by 6 bases; bases with no gene match: 2. The DNA of the CDR3 is TGCAGCGTCCACAGGGGGGAGACCCAGTACTTC. As protein: CSVHRGETQYF.

The chain has TRBV29-1 and TRBJ1-4, with D possibly TRBD1 on 6 matching bases. This CDR3 comprises 14 residues. Germline V lookup: CDR1 SQVTM, CDR2 ANQGSEA. Deletions cut 6 bases from V and 6 bases from J, with 17 bases between. CDR3 amino acids: CSVEGGGQDEKLFF. CDR3 DNA sequence: TGCAGCGTGGAGGGGGGGGGCCAGGATGAAAAACTGTTTTTT.

This clone was counted between two and nine times. The chain joins TRBV7-8 to TRBJ2-1; D might be TRBD2 (5 bases). The CDR3 loop spans 16 amino acids. CDR1 SGHVS and CDR2 FQNEAQ come from the germline V gene. Trimming shortened V by 5 bases and J by 7 bases, and 21 bases separated the two germline ends. The CDR3 here is CASSRSEGFFWNEQFF. DNA of the CDR3: TGTGCCAGCAGCCGGTCCGAGGGATTTTTCTGGAATGAGCAGTTCTTC.

The chain couples TRBV9 to TRBJ2-6; TRBD1 is a possible D gene (5 bases). CDR1 is SGDLS, CDR2 YYNGEE, per germline. V shed 7 bases and J shed 4 bases, with 12 bases lying between them. There are 14 residues in the CDR3. The CDR3 DNA reads TGTGCCAGCGGTAGGGGCGCAGGGGCCAACGTCCTGACTTTC. Its protein is CASGRGAGANVLTF.

V and J are TRBV10-3 and TRBJ1-1; D might be TRBD1 (6 bases). This CDR3 contains 13 residues. Per the germline V gene, CDR1 is ENHRY and CDR2 is SYGVKD. Trimming pared 3 bases from V and 3 bases from J, leaving 8 bases between. The CDR3 region is CAISEGGHTEAFF. As DNA, the CDR3 is TGTGCCATCAGTGAAGGGGGTCACACTGAAGCTTTCTTT.

V is TRBV2 and J is TRBJ1-2; D uncertain. This CDR3 has 13 residues. The germline V gene has CDR1 SNHLY and CDR2 FYNNEI. V was cut by 0 bases and J by 6 bases, with 8 bases left in between. The CDR3 DNA reads TGTGCCAGCAGTGAAGCGCGGAAGGATGGCTACACCTTC. This translates into CASSEARKDGYTF.

CDR3 DNA sequence: TGTGCCAGCAGCCACCCCCGCGGCGGGAGGGCCGGGGATGAGCAGTTCTTC. Its protein product is CASSHPRGGRAGDEQFF. The J gene is TRBJ2-1, the V gene TRBV4-2; 9 bases agree with TRBD2. Unmatched junction bases numbered 14, after V lost 3 bases and J lost 8 bases. CDR3 length equals 17 residues. Germline V gene lookup returns CDR1 LGHNA and CDR2 YNFKEQ.

The genes are TRBV7-2 and TRBJ1-3; unclear D gene. The CDR3 is 14 residues long. The V and J ends lost 6 bases and 1 base respectively, with 10 bases between them. Germline V lookup: CDR1 SGHTA, CDR2 FQGNSA. CDR3 loop: CASRSPSSGNTIYF. CDR3 DNA: TGTGCCAGCAGGTCCCCCAGTTCTGGAAACACCATATATTTT. Based on the CDR3 plus reference TRBV7-2 and TRBJ1-3, the full variable domain is GAGVSQSPSNKVTEKGKDVELRCDPISGHTALYWYRQSLGQGLEFLIYFQGNSAPDKSGLPSDRFSAERTGGSVSTLTIQRTQQEDSAVYLCASRSPSSGNTIYFGEGSWLTVV.

V usage is TRBV7-2 and J usage is TRBJ1-2, with D maybe TRBD1 (6 bases). Deletions cut 2 bases from V and 3 bases from J, with 16 bases between. CDR3 length equals 16 residues. CDR1 is SGHTA, CDR2 FQGNSA, per germline. The chain's CDR3 is CASSLRPAGADYGYTF. The CDR3 DNA follows: TGTGCCAGCAGCTTACGTCCGGCAGGGGCGGACTATGGCTACACCTTC.

This chain uses TRBV18 with TRBJ2-7, with a tentative D call TRBD1 (5 bases). Germline V gives CDR1 KGHSH, CDR2 LQKENI. CDR3 size: 17 residues. V was cut by 3 bases and J by 2 bases, with 20 bases left in between. CDR3: CASSPLEMGPKTYEQYF. The CDR3, as DNA: TGTGCCAGCTCACCCCTTGAGATGGGGCCGAAGACCTACGAGCAGTACTTC. Drawing the rest from reference TRBV18 and TRBJ2-7, the complete variable domain is NAGVMQNPRHLVRRRGQEARLRCSPMKGHSHVYWYRQLPEEGLKFMVYLQKENIIDESGMPKERFSAEFPKEGPSILRIQQVVRGDSAAYFCASSPLEMGPKTYEQYFGPGTRLTVT.

The DNA of the CDR3 is TGTGCCTCCAGGGGGGTACGGCAGTTCTTC. This sequence encodes CASRGVRQFF. The chain combines TRBV2 with TRBJ2-1, with D possibly matching TRBD1 (7 bases). From germline, CDR1 is SNHLY and CDR2 FYNNEI. The CDR3 runs 10 residues. Trimming left V 11 bases short and J 12 bases short, with 14 bases between.

Of note for this clone: In the same sample, other DNA sequences code for this CDR3. V is TRBV19 and J is TRBJ2-5; weak D call: TRBD2 (7 bases). There are 15 residues in the CDR3. Germline assignment: CDR1 LNHDA and CDR2 SQIVND (reference sequence). Trimming cost V 1 base and J 1 base, with 10 bases left between them. CDR3 nucleotides: TGTGCCAGTAGTATAGGGGGGGGGCTCCAAGAGACCCAGTACTTC. This sequence encodes CASSIGGGLQETQYF.

This clone is judged medium-sized. The V and J genes are TRBV6-4 and TRBJ2-1; 9 bases agree with TRBD1. The trim removed 10 bases at V and 5 bases at J, leaving 6 bases unmatched. The CDR3 spans 13 residues. Germline CDR1 and CDR2: MRHNA and SNTAGT. CDR3 amino acids: CATRDRVHNEQFF. The CDR3 coding sequence is TGTGCCACCCGGGACAGGGTCCACAATGAGCAGTTCTTC.

The CDR3 sequence: CASSLVPDYRSWGKETQYF. The CDR3 bases are TGTGCCAGCAGCTTGGTTCCGGACTACCGCTCTTGGGGGAAAGAGACCCAGTACTTC. The chain carries TRBV5-6 and TRBJ2-5; maybe TRBD2 (6 bases). V gave up 0 bases and J gave up 3 bases, with 24 bases separating them. Germline V gives CDR1 SGHDT, CDR2 YYEEEE. The CDR3 contains 19 residues.

The chain carries TRBV7-9 and TRBJ1-5; D perhaps matches TRBD1 (5 bases). CDR1 is SEHNR, CDR2 FQNEAQ, per germline (reference sequence). The CDR3 sequence is 15 residues long. V dropped 1 base and J dropped 4 bases, with 11 bases sitting between them. The CDR3: CASSLVGALNQPQHF. As DNA, the CDR3 is TGTGCCAGCAGCTTAGTAGGGGCTTTGAATCAGCCCCAGCATTTT. Complete variable domain (other parts from reference TRBV7-9 and TRBJ1-5): DTGVSQNPRHKITKRGQNVTFRCDPISEHNRLYWYRQTLGQGPEFLTYFQNEAQLEKSRLLSDRFSAERPKGSFSTLEIQRTEQGDSAMYLCASSLVGALNQPQHFGDGTRLSIL.

The genes are TRBV4-3 and TRBJ1-1; 7 nucleotides line up with TRBD1. Germline V gene data show CDR1 as LGHNA and CDR2 as YSLEER. The CDR3 extends over 15 amino acids. V shed 1 base and J 3 bases; nucleotides not matched to a gene: 5. The CDR3 nucleotides read TGCGCCAGCAGCCAAGCCGCCAGGGGGGACACTGAAGCTTTCTTT. Translation gives CASSQAARGDTEAFF.

The CDR3 coding sequence is TGTGCCAGTAGCCCCGACAGGGGGAGCGGTGAAAAACTGTTTTTT. Protein sequence: CASSPDRGSGEKLFF. The J gene is TRBJ1-4, the V gene TRBV19, with TRBD1 matching 9 bases. J was trimmed by 7 bases and V by 6 bases; bases with no gene match: 9. The CDR3 is 15 residues long. Germline lookup yields CDR1 LNHDA and CDR2 SQIVND (reference sequence).